The source of this TCR beta chain is a study of blood T cell repertoires in COVID-19. The germline V gene has CDR1 MNHEY and CDR2 SVGEGT. This CDR3 spans 16 amino acids. With V trimmed by 5 bases and J by 4 bases, 11 bases remained unmatched. How the authors handled the data: Estimates of nucleated cell counts were drawn from the amplification of reference gene primers. This table comes from immunoSEQ multiplex PCR, and its TCRdb copy is limited to in-frame clones, with some not included. The V and J calls and clone size are taken from that table; D and trimming were inferred from the DNA. The table has 300,000 or so clones, around nine tenths seen once.

Specimen: peripheral blood. The rearrangement uses TRBV6-2 or TRBV6-3 and TRBJ1-1; 9 nucleotides agree with TRBD1. The sequence was collected from a man over 45 with active or convalescent COVID-19. The DNA of the CDR3 is TGTGCCAGCAGTATAATACCTGGGACAGGGAGCACTGAAGCTTTCTTT. Its translation is CASSIIPGTGSTEAFF.